The present T cell receptor (beta chain) was sequenced within a study of regulatory T cells in long-lasting Graves disease. Study-wide results and caveats: Persistent Graves' patients showed less TCR diversity than newly diagnosed ones.

Notes on this clonotype: Its target is unknown. This could be a read error, since a much larger clone is one nucleotide away.

Arm-PCR of CDR3 regions and iRepertoire HTBI primers were used to build TCR beta libraries. TCRdb passed the multiplex PCR reads through MiXCR, listing each CDR3 protein once. This table has a few hundred thousand distinct CDR3 sequences, approximately 13% appearing once. V lost 7 bases, J lost 3 bases, and 13 bases lay in between. This CDR3 contains 14 residues. In germline, CDR1 is LGHNT, CDR2 FRNRAP. Time point denoted: newly diagnosed GD, antithyroid drugs for less than 3 months. Extracted PBMC RNA gave rise to the TCR library. The data were also submitted as part of a second study, on T cells in Graves' hyperthyroidism and ophthalmopathy. That paper notes: Among the patients, aged 18 to 65, hyperthyroidism was newly diagnosed and had lasted under 2 months. Ophthalmopathy and stable hyperthyroidism were separated by a 13 V-J model.

This clonotype was obtained from a man aged 25 to 45 with Graves disease. J is TRBJ1-5 and V is TRBV12-5, with a tentative D call TRBD1 (5 bases). Specimen: peripheral blood mononuclear cells (PBMCs), collected at new diagnosis, from a patient treated with antithyroid drugs. CDR3 DNA: TGTGCTAGTGCCACGCAGGGCCCCAATCAGCCCCAGCATTTT. Protein sequence: CASATQGPNQPQHF.